This T cell receptor beta chain was observed in a study of response to subunit inactivated influenza vaccine. The study's findings and limits: Authors suggested seasonal influenza vaccinations each recruit few new T cells.

Germline V gene sequence: CDR1 DFQATT, CDR2 SNEGSKA (reference sequence). This CDR3 region has 14 residues. V was clipped by 0 bases and J by 1 base, with 8 bases between them. For this clonotype: Its antigen remains unknown.

One entry per CDR3 protein results from TCRdb running MiXCR on the RT-PCR reads. The sample has about 500,000 distinct CDR3 sequences; 15% to 20% are singletons. The receptor was derived from a man in his fifties or sixties who received an inactivated influenza vaccine. The chain has TRBV20-1 and TRBJ2-3; tentative D call: TRBD1 (5 bases). This specimen consisted of CD4+ T cells sorted from PBMCs, obtained less than 30 months after vaccination. The CDR3 DNA reads as TGCAGTGCTAGAGATGGCAGGGGCACAGATACGCAGTATTTT. Translation: CSARDGRGTDTQYF.